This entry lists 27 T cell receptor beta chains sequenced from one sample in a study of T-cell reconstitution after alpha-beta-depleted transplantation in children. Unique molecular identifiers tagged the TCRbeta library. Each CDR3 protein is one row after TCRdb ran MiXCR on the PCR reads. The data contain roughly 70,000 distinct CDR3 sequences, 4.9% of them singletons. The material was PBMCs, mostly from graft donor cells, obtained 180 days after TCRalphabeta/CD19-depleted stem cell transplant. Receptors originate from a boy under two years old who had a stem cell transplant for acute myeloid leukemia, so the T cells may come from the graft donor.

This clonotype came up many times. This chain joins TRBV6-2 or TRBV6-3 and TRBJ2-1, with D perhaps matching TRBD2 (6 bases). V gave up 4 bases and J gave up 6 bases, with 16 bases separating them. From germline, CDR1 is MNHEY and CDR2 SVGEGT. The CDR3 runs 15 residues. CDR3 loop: CASSSPGTPPNEQFF. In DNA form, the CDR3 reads TGTGCCAGCAGTTCTCCCGGGACTCCACCCAATGAGCAGTTCTTC.

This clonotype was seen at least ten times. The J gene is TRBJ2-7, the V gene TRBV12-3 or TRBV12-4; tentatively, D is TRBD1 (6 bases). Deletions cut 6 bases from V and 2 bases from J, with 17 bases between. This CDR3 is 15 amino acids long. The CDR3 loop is CASSSGTTQAYEQYF. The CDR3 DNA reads TGTGCCAGCAGCTCCGGGACAACTCAGGCCTACGAGCAGTACTTC.

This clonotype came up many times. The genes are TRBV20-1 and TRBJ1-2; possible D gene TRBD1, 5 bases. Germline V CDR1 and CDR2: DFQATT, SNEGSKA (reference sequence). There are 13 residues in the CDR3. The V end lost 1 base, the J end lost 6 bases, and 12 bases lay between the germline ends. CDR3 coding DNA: TGCAGTGCTAGAGGGCAGGGCGGGGATGGCTACACCTTC. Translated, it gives CSARGQGGDGYTF.

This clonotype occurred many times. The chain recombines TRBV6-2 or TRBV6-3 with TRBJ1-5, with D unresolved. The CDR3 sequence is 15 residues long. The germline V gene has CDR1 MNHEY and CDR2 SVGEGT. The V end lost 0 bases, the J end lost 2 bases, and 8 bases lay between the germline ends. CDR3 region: CASSYSNGGNQPQHF. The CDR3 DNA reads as TGTGCCAGCAGTTACTCCAACGGGGGCAATCAGCCCCAGCATTTT.

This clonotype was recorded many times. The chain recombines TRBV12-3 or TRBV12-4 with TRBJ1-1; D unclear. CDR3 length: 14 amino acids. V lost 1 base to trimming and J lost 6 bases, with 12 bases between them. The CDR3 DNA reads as TGTGCCAGCAGTTTAGGGAGGGTAACGTCTGAAGCTTTCTTT. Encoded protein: CASSLGRVTSEAFF.

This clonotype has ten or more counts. CDR3 amino acids: CASSLAGRGQQETQYF. The CDR3 nucleotides are TGCGCCAGCAGCTTGGCGGGGCGGGGGCAACAAGAGACCCAGTACTTC. This sequence joins TRBV5-1 and TRBJ2-5, with D perhaps matching TRBD2 (7 bases). The germline CDR1 and CDR2 sequences are SGHRS and YFSETQ. There are 16 residues in the CDR3. Trimming left V 0 bases short and J 2 bases short, with 14 bases between.

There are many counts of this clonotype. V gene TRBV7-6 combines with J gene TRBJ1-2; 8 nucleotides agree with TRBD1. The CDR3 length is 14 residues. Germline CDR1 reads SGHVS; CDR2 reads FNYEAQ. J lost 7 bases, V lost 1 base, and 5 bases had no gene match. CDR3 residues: CASSLGRGQGGYTF. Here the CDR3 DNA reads TGTGCCAGCAGCTTAGGCAGGGGGCAGGGTGGCTACACCTTC.

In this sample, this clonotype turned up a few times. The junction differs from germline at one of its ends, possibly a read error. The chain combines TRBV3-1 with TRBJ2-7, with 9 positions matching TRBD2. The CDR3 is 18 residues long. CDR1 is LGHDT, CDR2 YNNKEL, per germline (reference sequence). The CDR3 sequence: CTSSPTRAHSGGTYEQYF. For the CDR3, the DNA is TGTACCAGCAGTCCGACCCGGGCACATAGCGGGGGAACCTACGAGCAGTACTTC.

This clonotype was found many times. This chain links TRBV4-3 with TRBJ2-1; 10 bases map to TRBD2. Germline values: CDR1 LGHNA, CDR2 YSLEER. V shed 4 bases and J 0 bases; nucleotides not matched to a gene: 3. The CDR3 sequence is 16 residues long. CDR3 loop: CASSLLAGASYNEQFF. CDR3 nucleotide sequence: TGCGCCAGCAGCCTTCTAGCGGGGGCCTCCTACAATGAGCAGTTCTTC.

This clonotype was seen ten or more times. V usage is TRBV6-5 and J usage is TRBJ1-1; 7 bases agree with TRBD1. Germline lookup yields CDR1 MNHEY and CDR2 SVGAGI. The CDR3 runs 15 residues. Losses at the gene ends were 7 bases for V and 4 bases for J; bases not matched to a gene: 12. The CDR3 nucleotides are TGTGCCAGCACCCCAAGGGGGCGCATTCTCACTGAAGCTTTCTTT. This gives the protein CASTPRGRILTEAFF.

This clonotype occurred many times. CDR3 amino acids: CSARTTALSYNSPLHF. CDR3 in DNA: TGCAGTGCTAGAACCACGGCTCTGTCCTATAATTCACCCCTCCACTTT. The chain carries TRBV20-1 and TRBJ1-6, with unresolved D. Between the trimmed V and J ends, which lost 2 bases and 1 base, there was a span of 12 bases. The germline gives CDR1 DFQATT, CDR2 SNEGSKA (reference sequence). The CDR3 length is 16 residues.

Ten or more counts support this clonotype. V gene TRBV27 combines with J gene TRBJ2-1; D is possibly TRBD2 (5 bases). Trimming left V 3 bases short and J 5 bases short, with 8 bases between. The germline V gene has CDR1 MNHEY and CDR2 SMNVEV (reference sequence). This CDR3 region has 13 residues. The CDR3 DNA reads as TGTGCCAGCAGTTTTAGAGGGAACAATGAGCAGTTCTTC. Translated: CASSFRGNNEQFF.

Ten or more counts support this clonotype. Written as DNA, the CDR3 is TGTGCCAGCTCCGAGTCTGGGGCCAACGTCCTGACTTTC. Its protein product is CASSESGANVLTF. The genes are TRBV18 and TRBJ2-6; D is uncertain. Germline CDR1 is KGHSH and CDR2 is LQKENI. CDR3 length: 13 residues. The V end was cut by 6 bases, the J end by 1 base, with 4 bases between.

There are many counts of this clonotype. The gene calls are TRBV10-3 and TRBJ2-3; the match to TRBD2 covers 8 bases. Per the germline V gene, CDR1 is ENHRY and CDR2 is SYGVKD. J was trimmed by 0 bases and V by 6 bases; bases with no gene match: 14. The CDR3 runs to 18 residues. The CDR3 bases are TGTGCCATCAGCGGTGGCGGGGGGCCGATAACTAGCACAGATACGCAGTATTTT. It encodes CAISGGGGPITSTDTQYF.

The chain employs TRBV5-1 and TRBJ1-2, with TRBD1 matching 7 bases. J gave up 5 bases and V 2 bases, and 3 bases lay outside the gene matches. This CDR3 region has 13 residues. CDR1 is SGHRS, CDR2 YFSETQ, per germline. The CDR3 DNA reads TGCGCCAGCAGCTTTACAGGGGAGTATGGCTACACCTTC. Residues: CASSFTGEYGYTF.

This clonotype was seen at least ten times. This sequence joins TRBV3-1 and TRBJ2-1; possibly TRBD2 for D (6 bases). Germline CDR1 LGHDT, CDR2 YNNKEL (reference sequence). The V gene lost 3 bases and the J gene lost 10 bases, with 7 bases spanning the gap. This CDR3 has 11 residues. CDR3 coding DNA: TGTGCCAGCAGCCATACTAGCGAGCAGTTCTTC. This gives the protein CASSHTSEQFF.

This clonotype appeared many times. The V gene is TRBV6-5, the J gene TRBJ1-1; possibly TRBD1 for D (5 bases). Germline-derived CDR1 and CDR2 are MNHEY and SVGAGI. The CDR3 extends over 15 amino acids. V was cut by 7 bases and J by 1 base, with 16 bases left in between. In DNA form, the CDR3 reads TGTGCCAGCACCAGGAATAGGGGCACGAACACTGAAGCTTTCTTT. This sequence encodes CASTRNRGTNTEAFF.

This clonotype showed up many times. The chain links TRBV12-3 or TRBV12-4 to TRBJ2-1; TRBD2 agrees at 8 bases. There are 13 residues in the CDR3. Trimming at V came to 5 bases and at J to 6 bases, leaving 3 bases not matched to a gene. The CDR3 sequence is CASSPGTSNEQFF. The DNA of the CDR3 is TGTGCCAGCAGTCCCGGGACTAGCAATGAGCAGTTCTTC.

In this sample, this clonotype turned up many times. The DNA of the CDR3 is TGTGTGAATCCCGGGACTCTTTCCTTCACTGAAGCTTTCTTT. Residues: CVNPGTLSFTEAFF. The V and J genes are TRBV25-1 and TRBJ1-1; tentatively, D is TRBD1 (5 bases). This CDR3 is 14 amino acids long. The V gene's germline CDR1 is MGHDK and CDR2 SYGVNS.

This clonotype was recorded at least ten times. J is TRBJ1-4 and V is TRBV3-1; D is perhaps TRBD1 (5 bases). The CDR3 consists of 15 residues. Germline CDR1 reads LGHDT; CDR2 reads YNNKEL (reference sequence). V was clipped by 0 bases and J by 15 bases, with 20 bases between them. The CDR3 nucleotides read TGTGCCAGCAGCCAAGACCGGTCATGGGACGGAGATTTGTTTTTT. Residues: CASSQDRSWDGDLFF. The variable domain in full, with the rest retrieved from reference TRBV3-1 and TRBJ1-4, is DTAVSQTPKYLVTQMGNDKSIKCEQNLGHDTMYWYKQDSKKFLKIMFSYNNKELIINETVPNRFSPKSPDKAHLNLHINSLELGDSAVYFCASSQDRSWDGDLFFGSGTQLSVL.

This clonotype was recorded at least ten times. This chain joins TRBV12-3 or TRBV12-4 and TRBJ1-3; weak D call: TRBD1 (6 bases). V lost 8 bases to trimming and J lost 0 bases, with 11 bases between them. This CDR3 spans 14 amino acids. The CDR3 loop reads CASGSGASGNTIYF. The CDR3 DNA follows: TGTGCCAGCGGTTCGGGGGCCTCTGGAAACACCATATATTTT.

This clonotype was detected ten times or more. CDR3 in amino acids: CASSYSHAPGGNEKLFF. CDR3 DNA: TGTGCCAGCAGTTACTCTCATGCCCCGGGGGGTAATGAAAAACTGTTTTTT. V gene TRBV6-5 combines with J gene TRBJ1-4; the D gene is possibly TRBD1 (5 bases). The CDR3 sequence is 17 residues long. Trimming pared 0 bases from V and 4 bases from J, leaving 15 bases between. Germline loops: CDR1 MNHEY, CDR2 SVGAGI.

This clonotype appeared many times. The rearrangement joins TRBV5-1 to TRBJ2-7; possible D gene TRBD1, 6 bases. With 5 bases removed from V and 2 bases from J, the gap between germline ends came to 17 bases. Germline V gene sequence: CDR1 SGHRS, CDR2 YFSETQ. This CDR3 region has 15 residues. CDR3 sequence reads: CASSPRAGATYEQYF. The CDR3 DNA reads TGCGCCAGCAGTCCCCGGGCAGGGGCTACCTACGAGCAGTACTTC.

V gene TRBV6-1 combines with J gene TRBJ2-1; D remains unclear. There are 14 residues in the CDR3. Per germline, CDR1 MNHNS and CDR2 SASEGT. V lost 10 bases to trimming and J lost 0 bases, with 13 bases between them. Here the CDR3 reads CAIVSQSSYNEQFF. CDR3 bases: TGTGCCATCGTATCCCAGAGCTCCTACAATGAGCAGTTCTTC.

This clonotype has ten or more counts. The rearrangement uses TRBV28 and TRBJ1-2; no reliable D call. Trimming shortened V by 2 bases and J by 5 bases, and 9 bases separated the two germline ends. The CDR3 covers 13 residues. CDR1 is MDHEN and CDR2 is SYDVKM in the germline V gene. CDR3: CASSLEGGYGYTF. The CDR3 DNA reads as TGTGCCAGCAGTTTAGAGGGCGGGTATGGCTACACCTTC.

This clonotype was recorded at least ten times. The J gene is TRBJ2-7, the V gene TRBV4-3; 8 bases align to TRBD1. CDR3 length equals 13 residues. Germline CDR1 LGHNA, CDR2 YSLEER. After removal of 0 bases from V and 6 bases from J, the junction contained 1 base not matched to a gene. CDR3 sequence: CASSQEDRAEQYF. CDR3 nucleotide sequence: TGCGCCAGCAGCCAAGAGGACAGGGCCGAGCAGTACTTC.

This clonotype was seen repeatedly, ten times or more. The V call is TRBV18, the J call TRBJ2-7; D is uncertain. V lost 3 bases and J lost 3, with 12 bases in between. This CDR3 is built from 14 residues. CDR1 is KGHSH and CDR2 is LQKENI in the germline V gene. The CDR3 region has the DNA TGTGCCAGCTCACCCGCAGGAACCTACTACGAGCAGTACGTC. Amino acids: CASSPAGTYYEQYV.